This TCR beta chain was recovered during a study of memory CD4+ T cells and cytomegalovirus serostatus. General study results and limits: A US-trained random forest predicted CMV serostatus with median AUC around 0.9.

Points on this clone: Its antigen is unknown.

Per the germline V gene, CDR1 is SGHNT and CDR2 is YYREEE (reference sequence). There are 13 residues in the CDR3. Trimming pared 4 bases from V and 2 bases from J, leaving 9 bases between. Clones were sequenced by immunoSEQ multiplex PCR, and TCRdb holds only the in-frame ones, with some missing. The sample has roughly 49,000 clones, 65% to 85% seen once. The sort gate was single viable CD3+CD4+CD8-CD45RO+ cells for memory CD4+ T cells. The V and J genes are TRBV5-4 and TRBJ1-1; D remains unclear. Source material: memory CD4+ T cells from blood. The sequence was obtained from an adult in good health and CMV-seronegative. CDR3 region: CASSRRENTEAFF. CDR3 nucleotides: TGTGCCAGCAGCCGAAGGGAAAACACTGAAGCTTTCTTT.